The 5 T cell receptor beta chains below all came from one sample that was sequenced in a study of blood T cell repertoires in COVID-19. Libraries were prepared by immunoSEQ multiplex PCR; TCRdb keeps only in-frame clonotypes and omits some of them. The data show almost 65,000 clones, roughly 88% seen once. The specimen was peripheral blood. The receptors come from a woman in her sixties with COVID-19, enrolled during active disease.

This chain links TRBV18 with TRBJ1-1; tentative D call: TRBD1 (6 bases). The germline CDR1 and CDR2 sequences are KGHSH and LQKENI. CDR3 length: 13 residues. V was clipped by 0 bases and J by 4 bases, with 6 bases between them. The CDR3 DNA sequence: TGTGCCAGCTCACCACCGGGGGCCACTGAAGCTTTCTTT. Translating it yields CASSPPGATEAFF.

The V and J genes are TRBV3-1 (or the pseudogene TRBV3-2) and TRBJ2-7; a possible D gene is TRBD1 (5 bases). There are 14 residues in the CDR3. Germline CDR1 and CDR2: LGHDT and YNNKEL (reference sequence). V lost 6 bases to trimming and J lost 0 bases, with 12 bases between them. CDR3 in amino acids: CASRDGQTSYEQYF. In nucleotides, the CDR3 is TGTGCCAGCAGGGACGGACAAACCTCCTACGAGCAGTACTTC.

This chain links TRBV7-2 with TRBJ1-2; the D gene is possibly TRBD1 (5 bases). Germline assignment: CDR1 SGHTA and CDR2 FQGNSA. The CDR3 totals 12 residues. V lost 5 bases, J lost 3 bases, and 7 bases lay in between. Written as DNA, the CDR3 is TGTGCCAGCAGCCAGGGTGACTATGGCTACACCTTC. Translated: CASSQGDYGYTF.

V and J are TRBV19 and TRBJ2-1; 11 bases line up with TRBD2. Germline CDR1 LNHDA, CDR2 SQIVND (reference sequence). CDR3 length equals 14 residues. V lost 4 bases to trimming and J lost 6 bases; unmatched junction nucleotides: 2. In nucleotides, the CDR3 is TGTGCCAGTAGTACTAGCGGGGGGCTCAATGAGCAGTTCTTC. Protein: CASSTSGGLNEQFF. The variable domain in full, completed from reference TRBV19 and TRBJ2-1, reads DGGITQSPKYLFRKEGQNVTLSCEQNLNHDAMYWYRQDPGQGLRLIYYSQIVNDFQKGDIAEGYSVSREKKESFPLTVTSAQKNPTAFYLCASSTSGGLNEQFFGPGTRLTVL.

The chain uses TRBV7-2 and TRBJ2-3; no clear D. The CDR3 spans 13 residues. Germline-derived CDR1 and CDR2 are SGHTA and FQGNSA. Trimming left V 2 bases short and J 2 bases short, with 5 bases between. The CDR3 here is CASSLYNTDTQYF. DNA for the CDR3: TGTGCCAGCAGCTTATACAACACAGATACGCAGTATTTT. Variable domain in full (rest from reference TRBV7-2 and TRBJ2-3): GAGVSQSPSNKVTEKGKDVELRCDPISGHTALYWYRQSLGQGLEFLIYFQGNSAPDKSGLPSDRFSAERTGGSVSTLTIQRTQQEDSAVYLCASSLYNTDTQYFGPGTRLTVL.